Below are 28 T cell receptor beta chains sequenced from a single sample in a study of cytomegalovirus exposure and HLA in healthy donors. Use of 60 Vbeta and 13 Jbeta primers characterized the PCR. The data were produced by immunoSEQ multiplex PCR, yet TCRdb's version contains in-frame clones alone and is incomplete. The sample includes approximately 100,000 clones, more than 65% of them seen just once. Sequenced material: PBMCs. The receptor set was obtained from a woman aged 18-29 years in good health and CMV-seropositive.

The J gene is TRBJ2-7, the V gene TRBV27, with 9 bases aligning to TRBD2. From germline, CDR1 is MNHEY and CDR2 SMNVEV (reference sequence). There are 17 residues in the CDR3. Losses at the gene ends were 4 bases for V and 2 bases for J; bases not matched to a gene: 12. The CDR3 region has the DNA TGTGCCAGCAGTTGGCAAGGCGGGAGGGCCTTAACCTACGAGCAGTACTTC. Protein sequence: CASSWQGGRALTYEQYF.

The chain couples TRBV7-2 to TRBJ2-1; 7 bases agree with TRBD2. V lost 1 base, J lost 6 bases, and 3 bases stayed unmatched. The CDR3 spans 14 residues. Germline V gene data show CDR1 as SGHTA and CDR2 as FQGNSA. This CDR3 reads CASSLVWGGNEQFF. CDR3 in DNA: TGTGCCAGCAGCTTAGTTTGGGGGGGCAATGAGCAGTTCTTC.

The CDR3 spells CASSRGQDYGYTF. For the CDR3, the DNA is TGTGCCAGCAGCCGAGGACAGGACTATGGCTACACCTTC. This rearrangement joins TRBV5-4 to TRBJ1-2; 7 bases fit TRBD1. This CDR3 is built from 13 residues. Trimming at V came to 4 bases and at J to 3 bases, leaving 3 bases not matched to a gene. From germline, CDR1 is SGHNT and CDR2 YYREEE (reference sequence).

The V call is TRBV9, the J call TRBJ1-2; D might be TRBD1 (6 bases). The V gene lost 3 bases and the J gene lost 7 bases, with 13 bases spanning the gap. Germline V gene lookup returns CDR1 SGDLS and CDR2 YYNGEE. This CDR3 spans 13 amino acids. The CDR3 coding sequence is TGTGCCAGCAGCGACCACAGGGAATCTGGCTACACCTTC. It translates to CASSDHRESGYTF.

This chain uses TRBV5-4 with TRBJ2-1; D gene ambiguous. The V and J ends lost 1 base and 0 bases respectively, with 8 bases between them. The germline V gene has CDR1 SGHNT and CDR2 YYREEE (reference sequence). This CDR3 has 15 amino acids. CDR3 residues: CASSLSQSSYNEQFF. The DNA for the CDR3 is TGTGCCAGCAGCTTGTCACAGTCCTCCTACAATGAGCAGTTCTTC.

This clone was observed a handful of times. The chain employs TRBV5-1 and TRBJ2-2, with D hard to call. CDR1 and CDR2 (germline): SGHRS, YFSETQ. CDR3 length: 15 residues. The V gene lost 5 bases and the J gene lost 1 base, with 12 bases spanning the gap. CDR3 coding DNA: TGCGCCAGCAGAGAAACGATACAGAACACCGGGGAGCTGTTTTTT. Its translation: CASRETIQNTGELFF.

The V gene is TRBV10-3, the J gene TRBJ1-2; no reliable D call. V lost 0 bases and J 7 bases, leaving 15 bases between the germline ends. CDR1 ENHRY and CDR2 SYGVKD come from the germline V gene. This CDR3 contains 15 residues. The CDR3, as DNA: TGTGCCATCAGTGAGTCCACCGCGGCCCCGAGTGGCTACACCTTC. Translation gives CAISESTAAPSGYTF.

CDR3 in amino acids: CASSESLAARLFF. CDR3 nucleotides: TGTGCCAGCAGTGAAAGTTTGGCGGCTAGACTGTTTTTT. V and J are TRBV2 and TRBJ1-4, with D unclear. Per the germline V gene, CDR1 is SNHLY and CDR2 is FYNNEI. The CDR3 extends over 13 amino acids. The V end lost 2 bases, the J end lost 13 bases, and 14 bases lay between the germline ends.

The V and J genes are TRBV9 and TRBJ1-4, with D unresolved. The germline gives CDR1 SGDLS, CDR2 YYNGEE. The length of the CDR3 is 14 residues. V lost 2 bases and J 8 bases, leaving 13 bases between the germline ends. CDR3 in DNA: TGTGCCAGCAGCGTGTCCGTTAAATCCGAAAAACTGTTTTTT. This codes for CASSVSVKSEKLFF.

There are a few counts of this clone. In nucleotides, the CDR3 is TGTGCCACCCACGGACTCTCCGATCCCCAGCATTTT. This translates into CATHGLSDPQHF. The rearrangement uses TRBV6-6 and TRBJ1-5; D not resolved. Trimming stripped 10 bases from V and 10 bases from J, with 17 bases between. CDR1 and CDR2 (germline): MNHNY, SVGAGI (reference sequence). CDR3 length equals 12 residues.

The CDR3 is CATSSMGQRETQYF. CDR3 nucleotides: TGTGCCACCAGCAGTATGGGGCAACGGGAGACCCAGTACTTC. The chain has TRBV15 and TRBJ2-5; perhaps TRBD1 as D (5 bases). This CDR3 region has 14 residues. Per the germline V gene, CDR1 is LNHNV and CDR2 is YYDKDF (reference sequence). With 3 bases removed from V and 5 bases from J, the gap between germline ends came to 13 bases.

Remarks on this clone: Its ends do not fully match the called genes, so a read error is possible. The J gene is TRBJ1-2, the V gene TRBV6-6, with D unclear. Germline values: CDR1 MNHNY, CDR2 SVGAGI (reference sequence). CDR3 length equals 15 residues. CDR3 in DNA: TGTGCCAGCAGTTACCTGCTGTCGAATAACTATGGCTACGCCTTC. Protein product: CASSYLLSNNYGYAF.

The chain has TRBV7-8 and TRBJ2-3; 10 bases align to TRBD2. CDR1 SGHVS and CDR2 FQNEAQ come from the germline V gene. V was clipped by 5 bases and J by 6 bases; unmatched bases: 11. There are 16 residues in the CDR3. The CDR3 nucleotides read TGTGCCAGCAGCCGACACAGCGGGAGGGCCTCCGATACGCAGTATTTT. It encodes CASSRHSGRASDTQYF.

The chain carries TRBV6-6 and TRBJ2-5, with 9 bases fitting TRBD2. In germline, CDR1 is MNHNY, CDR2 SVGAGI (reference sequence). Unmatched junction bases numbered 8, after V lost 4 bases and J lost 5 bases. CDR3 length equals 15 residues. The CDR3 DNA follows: TGTGCCAGCAGTTTCGTGGGCGGGGGGGATGAGACCCAGTACTTC. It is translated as CASSFVGGGDETQYF.

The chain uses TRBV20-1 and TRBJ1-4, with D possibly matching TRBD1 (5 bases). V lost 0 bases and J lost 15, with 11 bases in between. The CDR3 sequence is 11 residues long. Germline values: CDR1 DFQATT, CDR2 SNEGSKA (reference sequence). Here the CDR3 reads CSARDRAGMFF. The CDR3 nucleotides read TGCAGTGCTAGAGATAGGGCAGGGATGTTTTTT.

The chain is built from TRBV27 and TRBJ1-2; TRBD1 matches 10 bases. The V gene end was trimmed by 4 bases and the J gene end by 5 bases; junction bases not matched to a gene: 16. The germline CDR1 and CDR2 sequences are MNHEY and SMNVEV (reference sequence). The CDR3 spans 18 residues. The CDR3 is CASSSTRTGQGIRYGYTF. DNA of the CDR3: TGTGCCAGCAGTTCGACCCGGACGGGACAGGGGATTAGGTATGGCTACACCTTC.

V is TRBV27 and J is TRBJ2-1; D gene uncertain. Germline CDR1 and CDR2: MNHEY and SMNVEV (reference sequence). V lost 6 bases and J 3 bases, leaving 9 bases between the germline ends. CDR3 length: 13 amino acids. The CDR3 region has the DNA TGTGCCAGCAGCCGCGGCCTCTACAATGAGCAGTTCTTC. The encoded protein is CASSRGLYNEQFF.

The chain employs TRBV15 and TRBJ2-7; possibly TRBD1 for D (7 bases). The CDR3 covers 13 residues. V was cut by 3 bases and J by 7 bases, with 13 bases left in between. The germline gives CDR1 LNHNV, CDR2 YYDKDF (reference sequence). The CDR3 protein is CATSREQGREQYF. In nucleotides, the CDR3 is TGTGCCACCAGCAGGGAACAGGGGAGGGAGCAGTACTTC.

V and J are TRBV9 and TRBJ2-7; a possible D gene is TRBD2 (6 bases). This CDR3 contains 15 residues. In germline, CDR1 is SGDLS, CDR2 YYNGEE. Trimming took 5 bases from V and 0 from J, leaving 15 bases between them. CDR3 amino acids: CASSPLAVLSYEQYF. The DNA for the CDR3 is TGTGCCAGCAGTCCTTTAGCGGTTCTCTCCTACGAGCAGTACTTC. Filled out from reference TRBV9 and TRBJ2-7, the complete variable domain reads DSGVTQTPKHLITATGQRVTLRCSPRSGDLSVYWYQQSLDQGLQFLIQYYNGEERAKGNILERFSAQQFPDLHSELNLSSLELGDSALYFCASSPLAVLSYEQYFGPGTRLTVT.

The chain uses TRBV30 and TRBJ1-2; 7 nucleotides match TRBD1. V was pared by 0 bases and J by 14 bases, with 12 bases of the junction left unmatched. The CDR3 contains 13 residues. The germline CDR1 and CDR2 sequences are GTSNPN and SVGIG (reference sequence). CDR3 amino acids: CAWSVQGQQPSTF. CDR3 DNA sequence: TGTGCCTGGAGTGTACAGGGACAGCAACCTTCGACCTTC.

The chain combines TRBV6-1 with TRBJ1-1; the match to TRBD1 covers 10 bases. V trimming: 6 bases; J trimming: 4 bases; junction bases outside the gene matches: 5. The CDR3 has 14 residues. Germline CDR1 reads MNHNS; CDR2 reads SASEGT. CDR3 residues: CASRPWTGGTEAFF. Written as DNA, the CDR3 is TGTGCCAGCAGGCCCTGGACAGGGGGCACTGAAGCTTTCTTT.

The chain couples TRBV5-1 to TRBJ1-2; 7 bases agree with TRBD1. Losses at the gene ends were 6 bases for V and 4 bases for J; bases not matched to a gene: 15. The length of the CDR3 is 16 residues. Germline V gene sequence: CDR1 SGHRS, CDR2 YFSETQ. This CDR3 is CASNPAGGPSFYGYTF. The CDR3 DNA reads TGCGCCAGCAACCCTGCAGGGGGGCCTTCATTCTATGGCTACACCTTC.

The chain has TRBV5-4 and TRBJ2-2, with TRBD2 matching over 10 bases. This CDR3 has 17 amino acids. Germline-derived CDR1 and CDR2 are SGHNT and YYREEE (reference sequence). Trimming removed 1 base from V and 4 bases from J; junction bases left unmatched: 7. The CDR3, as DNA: TGTGCCAGCAGCTTGCAGAGCGGGAGGGTCGGCACCGGGGAGCTGTTTTTT. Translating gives CASSLQSGRVGTGELFF.

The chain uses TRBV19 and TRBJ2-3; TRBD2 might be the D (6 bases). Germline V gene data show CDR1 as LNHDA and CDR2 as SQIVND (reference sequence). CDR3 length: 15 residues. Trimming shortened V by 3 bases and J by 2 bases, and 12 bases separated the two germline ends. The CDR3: CASSIGGVVTDTQYF. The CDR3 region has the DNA TGTGCCAGTAGTATCGGCGGGGTTGTCACAGATACGCAGTATTTT.

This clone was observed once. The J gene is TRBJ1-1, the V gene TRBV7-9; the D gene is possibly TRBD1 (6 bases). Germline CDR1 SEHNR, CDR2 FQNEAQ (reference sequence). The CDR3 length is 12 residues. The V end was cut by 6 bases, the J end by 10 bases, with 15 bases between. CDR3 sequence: CASRRQDKGAFF. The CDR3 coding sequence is TGTGCCAGCAGGCGACAGGACAAAGGAGCTTTCTTT.

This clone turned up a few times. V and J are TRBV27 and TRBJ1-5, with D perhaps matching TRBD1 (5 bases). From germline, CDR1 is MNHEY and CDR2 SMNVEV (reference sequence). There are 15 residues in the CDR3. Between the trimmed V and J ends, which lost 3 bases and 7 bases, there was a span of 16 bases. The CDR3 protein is CASSLRAPRGQPQHF. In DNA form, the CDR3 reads TGTGCCAGCAGTTTGCGGGCCCCCCGGGGGCAGCCCCAGCATTTT.

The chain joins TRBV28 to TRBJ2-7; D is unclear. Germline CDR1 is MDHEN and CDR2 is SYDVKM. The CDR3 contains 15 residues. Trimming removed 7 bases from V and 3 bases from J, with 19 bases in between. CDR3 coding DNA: TGTGCCAGCACCAGCGCCGTTATGCCAGACTACGAGCAGTACTTC. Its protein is CASTSAVMPDYEQYF.

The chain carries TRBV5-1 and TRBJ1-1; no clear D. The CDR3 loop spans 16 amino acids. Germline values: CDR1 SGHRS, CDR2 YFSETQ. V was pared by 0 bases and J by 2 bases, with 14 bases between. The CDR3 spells CASSLETGSANTEAFF. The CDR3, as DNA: TGCGCCAGCAGCTTGGAAACGGGGTCGGCAAACACTGAAGCTTTCTTT. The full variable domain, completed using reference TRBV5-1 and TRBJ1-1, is KAGVTQTPRYLIKTRGQQVTLSCSPISGHRSVSWYQQTPGQGLQFLFEYFSETQRNKGNFPGRFSGRQFSNSRSEMNVSTLELGDSALYLCASSLETGSANTEAFFGQGTRLTVV.